This TCR beta chain was observed in a study of blood T cell repertoires in COVID-19. Study as a whole: Both acute and convalescent COVID-19 samples were obtained from the United States, Italy and Spain.

The CDR3 totals 15 residues. The junction had 5 bases not matched to a gene; V was cut back by 5 bases and J by 4 bases. The germline gives CDR1 SEHNR, CDR2 FQNEAQ (reference sequence). As processed by the authors: Amplification of reference gene primers provided the estimated nucleated cell counts. The repertoire was sequenced with immunoSEQ multiplex PCR; TCRdb's copy has only in-frame clones and lacks some. V and J calls and clone size follow that table, whereas D and trimming were derived from the DNA. There are 60,000 or so clones in the sample; approximately 86% occur only once, and roughly 7.7% lies in the top ten.

The material sequenced was peripheral blood. The chain uses TRBV7-9 and TRBJ2-6; 7 bases fit TRBD1. This sequence was found in a woman aged 70-85 years with active COVID-19. The CDR3 is CASSDRVEGANVLTF. The CDR3 DNA is TGTGCCAGCAGCGACAGGGTGGAAGGGGCCAACGTCCTGACTTTC.